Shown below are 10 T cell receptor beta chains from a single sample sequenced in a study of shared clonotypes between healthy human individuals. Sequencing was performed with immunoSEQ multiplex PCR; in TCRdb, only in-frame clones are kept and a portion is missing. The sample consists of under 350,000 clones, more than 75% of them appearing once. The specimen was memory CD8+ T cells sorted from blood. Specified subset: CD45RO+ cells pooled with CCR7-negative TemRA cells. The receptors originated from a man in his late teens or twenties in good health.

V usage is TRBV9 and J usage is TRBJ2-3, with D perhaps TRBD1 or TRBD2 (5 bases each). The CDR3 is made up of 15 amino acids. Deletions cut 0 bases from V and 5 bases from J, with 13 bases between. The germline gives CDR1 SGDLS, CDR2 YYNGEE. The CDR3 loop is CASSVGGTNVDTQYF. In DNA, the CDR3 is TGTGCCAGCAGCGTAGGTGGGACCAACGTAGATACGCAGTATTTT.

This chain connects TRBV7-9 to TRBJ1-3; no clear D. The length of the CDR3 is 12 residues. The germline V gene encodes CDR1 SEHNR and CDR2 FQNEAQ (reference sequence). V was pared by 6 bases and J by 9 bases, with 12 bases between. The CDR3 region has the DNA TGTGCCAGCAGTTCCGACTTGATCACCATATATTTT. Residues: CASSSDLITIYF.

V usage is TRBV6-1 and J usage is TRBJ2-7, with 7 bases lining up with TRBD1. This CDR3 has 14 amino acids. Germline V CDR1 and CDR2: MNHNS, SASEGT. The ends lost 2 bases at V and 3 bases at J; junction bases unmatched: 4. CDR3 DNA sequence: TGTGCCAGCAGTGAATACCAGGGGGTCTACGAGCAGTACTTC. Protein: CASSEYQGVYEQYF.

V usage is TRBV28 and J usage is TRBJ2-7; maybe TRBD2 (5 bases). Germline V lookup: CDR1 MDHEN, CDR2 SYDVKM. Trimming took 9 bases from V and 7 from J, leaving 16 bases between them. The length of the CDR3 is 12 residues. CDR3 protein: CASKQRALEQYF. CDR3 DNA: TGTGCCAGTAAACAGAGGGCCTTAGAGCAGTACTTC.

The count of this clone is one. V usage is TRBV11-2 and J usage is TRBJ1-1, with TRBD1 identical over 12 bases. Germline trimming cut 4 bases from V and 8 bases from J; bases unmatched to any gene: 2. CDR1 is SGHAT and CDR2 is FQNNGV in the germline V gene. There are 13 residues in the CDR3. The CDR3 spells CASSWGQGAEAFF. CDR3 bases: TGTGCCAGCAGCTGGGGACAGGGGGCAGAAGCTTTCTTT.

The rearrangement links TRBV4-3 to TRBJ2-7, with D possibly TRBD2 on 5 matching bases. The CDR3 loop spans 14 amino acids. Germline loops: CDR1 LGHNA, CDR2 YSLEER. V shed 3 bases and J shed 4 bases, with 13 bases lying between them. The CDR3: CASSQEENSYEQYF. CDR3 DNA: TGCGCCAGCAGCCAGGAGGAGAACTCTTACGAGCAGTACTTC.

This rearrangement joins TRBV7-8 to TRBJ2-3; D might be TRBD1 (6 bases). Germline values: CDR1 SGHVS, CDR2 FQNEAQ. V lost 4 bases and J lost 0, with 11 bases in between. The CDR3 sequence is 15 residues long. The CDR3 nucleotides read TGTGCCAGCAGCTCGTCGACAGGCAGCACAGATACGCAGTATTTT. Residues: CASSSSTGSTDTQYF. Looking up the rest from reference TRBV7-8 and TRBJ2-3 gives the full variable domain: GAGVSQSPRYKVAKRGQDVALRCDPISGHVSLFWYQQALGQGPEFLTYFQNEAQLDKSGLPSDRFFAERPEGSVSTLKIQRTQQEDSAVYLCASSSSTGSTDTQYFGPGTRLTVL.

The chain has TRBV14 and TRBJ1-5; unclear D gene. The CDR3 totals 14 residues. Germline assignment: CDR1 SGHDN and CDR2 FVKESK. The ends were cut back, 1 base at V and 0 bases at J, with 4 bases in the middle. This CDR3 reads CASSQGHSNQPQHF. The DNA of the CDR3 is TGTGCCAGCAGCCAAGGACATAGCAATCAGCCCCAGCATTTT.

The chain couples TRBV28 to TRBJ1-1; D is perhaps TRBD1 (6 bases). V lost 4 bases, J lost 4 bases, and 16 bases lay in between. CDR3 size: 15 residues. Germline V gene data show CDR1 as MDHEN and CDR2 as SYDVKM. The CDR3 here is CASSSNQGWVTEAFF. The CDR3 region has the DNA TGTGCCAGCAGTTCAAACCAGGGGTGGGTCACTGAAGCTTTCTTT.

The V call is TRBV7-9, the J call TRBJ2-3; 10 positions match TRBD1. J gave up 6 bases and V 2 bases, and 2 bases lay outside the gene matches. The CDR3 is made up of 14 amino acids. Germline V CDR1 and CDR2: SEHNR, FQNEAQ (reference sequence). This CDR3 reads CASSLTTGGDTQYF. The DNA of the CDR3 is TGTGCCAGCAGCTTAACGACAGGGGGCGATACGCAGTATTTT. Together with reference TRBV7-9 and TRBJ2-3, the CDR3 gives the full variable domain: DTGVSQNPRHKITKRGQNVTFRCDPISEHNRLYWYRQTLGQGPEFLTYFQNEAQLEKSRLLSDRFSAERPKGSFSTLEIQRTEQGDSAMYLCASSLTTGGDTQYFGPGTRLTVL.